The next 20 T cell receptor beta chains were all read from a single sample in a study of blood T cell repertoires in COVID-19. The table came from immunoSEQ multiplex PCR; TCRdb's copy has only in-frame clones and leaves some out. Found here are 130,000 to 150,000 clones, around 80% of them singletons; the top ten hold more than 8.5%. The source material was peripheral blood. The receptors derive from a man in his fifties or sixties with active or convalescent COVID-19.

V gene TRBV28 combines with J gene TRBJ1-2; perhaps TRBD1 as D (5 bases). V gave up 5 bases and J gave up 4 bases, with 14 bases separating them. From germline, CDR1 is MDHEN and CDR2 SYDVKM. The CDR3 runs 14 residues. This chain's CDR3 is CASSLSGGSYGYTF. CDR3 DNA sequence: TGTGCCAGCAGTCTTTCGGGGGGATCCTATGGCTACACCTTC.

The chain employs TRBV6-2 or TRBV6-3 and TRBJ1-1, with 8 bases lining up with TRBD1. V trimming: 0 bases; J trimming: 5 bases; junction bases outside the gene matches: 5. The germline V gene encodes CDR1 MNHEY and CDR2 SVGEGT. The CDR3 is 15 residues long. The CDR3 DNA sequence: TGTGCCAGCAGTTACTCCACAGGGGGTTGGACTGAAGCTTTCTTT. Amino acids: CASSYSTGGWTEAFF.

The chain recombines TRBV14 with TRBJ1-3; TRBD1 might be the D (5 bases). Germline V gene lookup returns CDR1 SGHDN and CDR2 FVKESK. The CDR3 runs to 15 residues. V was cut by 3 bases and J by 0 bases, with 9 bases left in between. The CDR3 loop reads CASSHRASSGNTIYF. In nucleotides, the CDR3 is TGTGCCAGCAGCCACAGGGCTTCCTCTGGAAACACCATATATTTT.

This chain links TRBV18 with TRBJ1-2, with 8 bases matching TRBD1. Germline CDR1 is KGHSH and CDR2 is LQKENI. The CDR3 spans 13 residues. Trimming removed 6 bases from V and 3 bases from J; junction bases left unmatched: 3. CDR3 loop: CASSEGQDYGYTF. As DNA, the CDR3 is TGTGCCAGCTCGGAGGGACAGGACTATGGCTACACCTTC.

This rearrangement joins TRBV6-5 to TRBJ1-1, with D possibly matching TRBD1 (5 bases). The CDR3 is made up of 15 amino acids. Germline V CDR1 and CDR2: MNHEY, SVGAGI. The V gene lost 5 bases and the J gene lost 1 base, with 14 bases spanning the gap. The CDR3 DNA is TGTGCCAGCAGTCGGACCCGACAGACGAACACTGAAGCTTTCTTT. Its translation is CASSRTRQTNTEAFF.

The chain's CDR3 is CASSLAENYGYTF. The DNA of the CDR3 is TGCGCCAGCAGCTTGGCTGAGAACTATGGCTACACCTTC. This sequence joins TRBV5-1 and TRBJ1-2; D is ambiguous. Germline V gene data show CDR1 as SGHRS and CDR2 as YFSETQ. The length of the CDR3 is 13 residues. V was pared by 0 bases and J by 2 bases, with 5 bases between. Using reference TRBV5-1 and TRBJ1-2 for the parts outside the CDR3, the full variable domain is KAGVTQTPRYLIKTRGQQVTLSCSPISGHRSVSWYQQTPGQGLQFLFEYFSETQRNKGNFPGRFSGRQFSNSRSEMNVSTLELGDSALYLCASSLAENYGYTFGSGTRLTVV.

The chain employs TRBV19 and TRBJ2-7; possibly TRBD1 for D (6 bases). CDR1 and CDR2 from the germline V gene are LNHDA and SQIVND (reference sequence). Trimming shortened V by 4 bases and J by 2 bases, and 15 bases separated the two germline ends. This CDR3 comprises 15 residues. DNA of the CDR3: TGTGCCAGTAGTACAATTACAGGGTCCCCCTACGAGCAGTACTTC. Protein: CASSTITGSPYEQYF.

In its sample, this clone was seen a few times. The rearrangement joins TRBV4-1 to TRBJ2-2; 7 nucleotides align to TRBD1. The CDR3 is 13 amino acids. V dropped 4 bases and J dropped 5; count of bases not matched to a gene: 1. Germline V lookup: CDR1 MGHRA, CDR2 YSYEKL. The CDR3 DNA sequence: TGCGCCAGCAGCCTGACAGGGACCGGGGAGCTGTTTTTT. It encodes CASSLTGTGELFF.

This chain links TRBV7-8 with TRBJ1-5; D is perhaps TRBD1 (6 bases). Trimming left V 1 base short and J 7 bases short, with 11 bases between. Germline CDR1 reads SGHVS; CDR2 reads FQNEAQ. There are 14 residues in the CDR3. The CDR3 DNA reads TGTGCCAGCAGCTTAGAGGGGGTCGGGCAGCCCCAGCATTTT. It is translated as CASSLEGVGQPQHF.

V usage is TRBV6-5 and J usage is TRBJ1-5, with TRBD1 identical over 8 bases. The CDR3 sequence is 14 residues long. The germline gives CDR1 MNHEY, CDR2 SVGAGI. Losses at the gene ends were 6 bases for V and 5 bases for J; bases not matched to a gene: 6. The CDR3 protein is CASRPGQVHQPQHF. In nucleotides, the CDR3 is TGTGCCAGCAGGCCGGGACAGGTCCATCAGCCCCAGCATTTT.

The V gene is TRBV7-9, the J gene TRBJ2-7; 9 bases match TRBD2. After removal of 1 base from V and 7 bases from J, the junction contained 5 bases not matched to a gene. Germline V CDR1 and CDR2: SEHNR, FQNEAQ (reference sequence). The CDR3 consists of 14 residues. The CDR3, as DNA: TGTGCCAGCAGCTTAGGCGGGAGGGCCGGGGAGCAGTACGTC. Protein: CASSLGGRAGEQYV.

V usage is TRBV4-1 and J usage is TRBJ2-1; 7 bases fit TRBD1. V trimming: 3 bases; J trimming: 4 bases; junction bases outside the gene matches: 6. CDR1 and CDR2 from the germline V gene are MGHRA and YSYEKL. The length of the CDR3 is 15 residues. CDR3 nucleotide sequence: TGCGCCAGCAGCCATAAAACAGGGGATTACAATGAGCAGTTCTTC. Its translation: CASSHKTGDYNEQFF.

DNA of the CDR3: TGTGCCAGCAGCCTGTCCGGGACAGCGTACGAGCAGTACTTC. It specifies CASSLSGTAYEQYF. V usage is TRBV5-4 and J usage is TRBJ2-7; TRBD1 aligns across 7 bases. Germline trimming cut 4 bases from V and 4 bases from J; bases unmatched to any gene: 8. The CDR3 has 14 residues. Germline values: CDR1 SGHNT, CDR2 YYREEE (reference sequence).

The chain employs TRBV6-6 and TRBJ1-2, with D possibly being TRBD1 (6 bases). V shed 5 bases and J shed 1 base, with 8 bases lying between them. CDR3 size: 13 residues. Germline V gives CDR1 MNHNY, CDR2 SVGAGI (reference sequence). For the CDR3, the DNA is TGTGCCAGCAGTCCGGACAGTAACTATGGCTACACCTTC. Protein product: CASSPDSNYGYTF.

This clone has just one count. The J gene is TRBJ2-1, the V gene TRBV2; D gene uncertain. V was trimmed by 0 bases and J by 7 bases, leaving 16 bases between them. The V gene's germline CDR1 is SNHLY and CDR2 FYNNEI. This CDR3 has 16 residues. This chain's CDR3 is CASSEALAGSWNEQFF. In DNA form, the CDR3 reads TGTGCCAGCAGTGAAGCATTAGCCGGATCGTGGAATGAGCAGTTCTTC.

The J gene is TRBJ1-1, the V gene TRBV29-1, with D possibly TRBD1 on 6 matching bases. Per germline, CDR1 SQVTM and CDR2 ANQGSEA. The V end lost 6 bases, the J end lost 1 base, and 12 bases lay between the germline ends. This CDR3 has 13 residues. The CDR3 bases are TGCAGCGTGTATAGACAGGCGAACACTGAAGCTTTCTTT. This codes for CSVYRQANTEAFF.

In its sample, this clone was seen once. This chain links TRBV5-1 with TRBJ1-6, with D possibly being TRBD1 (5 bases). The CDR3 sequence is 15 residues long. Germline loops: CDR1 SGHRS, CDR2 YFSETQ. V lost 0 bases, J lost 10 bases, and 14 bases lay in between. CDR3 region: CASSLDGGVGSPLHF. CDR3 nucleotides: TGCGCCAGCAGCTTGGACGGGGGGGTTGGCTCACCCCTCCACTTT.

This chain joins TRBV12-3 or TRBV12-4 and TRBJ2-5; a possible D gene is TRBD1 (6 bases). Trimming removed 6 bases from V and 5 bases from J, with 13 bases in between. This CDR3 contains 13 residues. This CDR3 is CASRDGTKETQYF. CDR3 in DNA: TGTGCCAGCAGGGACGGGACAAAGGAGACCCAGTACTTC.

The rearrangement links TRBV4-1 to TRBJ2-1; 10 bases are a match to TRBD2. Germline lookup yields CDR1 MGHRA and CDR2 YSYEKL. The CDR3 sequence is 17 residues long. V was pared by 0 bases and J by 9 bases, with 11 bases of the junction left unmatched. CDR3 nucleotides: TGCGCCAGCAGCCAAGAAGGTGCTAGCGGGAGTCGTGGTGAGCAGTTCTTC. This translates into CASSQEGASGSRGEQFF.

The chain recombines TRBV11-3 with TRBJ1-3; tentative D call: TRBD1 (5 bases). The CDR3 covers 18 residues. Between the trimmed V and J ends, which lost 5 bases and 2 bases, there was a span of 22 bases. Germline values: CDR1 SGHNT, CDR2 YENEEA. CDR3 amino acids: CASSPLIPGDKAGNTIYF. The CDR3 coding sequence is TGTGCCAGCAGCCCCCTCATCCCGGGGGATAAAGCTGGAAACACCATATATTTT.